The rows below give T cell receptor beta chains drawn from one sample of a study of cytotoxic CD8 clonotypes in ibrutinib-treated CLL. Data came from immunoSEQ multiplex PCR; TCRdb stores just in-frame clones and leaves some out. The table records about 130,000 clones, around three quarters of them present only once. Sequenced here: PBMCs, sampled after 12 months of ibrutinib treatment. The receptors here all came from a human donor with chronic lymphocytic leukemia. Each CDR3 is given without its conserved first and last residue. The listing skips clone size in some rows; elsewhere it reads once, few, many or a size class.

cdr3_length clone_size v_call cdr3_aa
15 NA TRBV5-4 ASSLAASGRLAYEQY
17 NA TRBV28 ASSLYGRSEPRGQETQY
12 NA TRBV5-3 ARSLEFPNEKLF
12 NA TRBV19 ASSKAGTGFGYT
13 few TRBV28 ASSLGGANTGELF
13 NA TRBV19 ASSIALQGAEKLF
11 NA TRBV7-8 ASSFSGKETQY
13 NA TRBV28 ASLLRAGGRYEQY
10 NA TRBV30 AGSGQEYGYT
12 NA TRBV5-6 ASSFPGLLNTIY
13 NA TRBV7-9 ASSLLGQGAHGYT
12 NA TRBV5-1 ASSSQGQSEKLF
14 NA TRBV28 ASSPYQTGDGNTIY
12 NA TRBV30 ACVAGGLYNEQF
12 few TRBV27 ASSYMGATYEQY